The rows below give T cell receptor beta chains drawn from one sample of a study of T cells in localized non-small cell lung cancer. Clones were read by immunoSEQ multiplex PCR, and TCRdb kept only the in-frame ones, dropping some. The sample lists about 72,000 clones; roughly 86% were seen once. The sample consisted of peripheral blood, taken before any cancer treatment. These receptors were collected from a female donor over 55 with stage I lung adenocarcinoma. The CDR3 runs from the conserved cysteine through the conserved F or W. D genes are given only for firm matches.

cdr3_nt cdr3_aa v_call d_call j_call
TGCGCCAGCAGCTGGACAGGGGGGAGGTATGAAAAACTGTTTTTT CASSWTGGRYEKLFF TRBV5-1 TRBD1 TRBJ1-4
TGTGCCAGCAGCCAGCAGGGACTGACTAGCGGGAGAGGTTCCTACAATGAGCAGTTCTTC CASSQQGLTSGRGSYNEQFF TRBV9 TRBD2 TRBJ2-1
TGTGCCAGCTCACTCTTAGAGACCCAGTACTTC CASSLLETQYF TRBV18 NA TRBJ2-5
TGTGCCGGCGGGTTCAGAGGCGAGCAGTACTTC CAGGFRGEQYF TRBV2 NA TRBJ2-7
TGTGCCAGCTCACCATCGGTTTCCTACACTGAAGCTTTCTTT CASSPSVSYTEAFF TRBV18 NA TRBJ1-1
TGTGCCAGCAGCGTAGATCAGGGAAACTATGGCTACACCTTC CASSVDQGNYGYTF TRBV9 NA TRBJ1-2
TGTGCCAGCAGCCAAGGCCAAGCGGGATTCGACAATGAGCAGTTCTTC CASSQGQAGFDNEQFF TRBV14 TRBD2 TRBJ2-1
TGTGCCATCGGGCCAGGATTGAATGAGCAGTTCTTC CAIGPGLNEQFF TRBV7-9 NA TRBJ2-1
TGTGCCAGCAGAAGGACAGACAATCAGCCCCAGCATTTT CASRRTDNQPQHF TRBV6-6 NA TRBJ1-5
TGTGCCAGCAGCCGGGTCAGGGGAGCGGGAAGCTACGAGCAGTACTTC CASSRVRGAGSYEQYF TRBV14 NA TRBJ2-7
TGTGCCAGCAGCGGTACGGTGAACACTGAAGCTTTCTTT CASSGTVNTEAFF TRBV7-8 NA TRBJ1-1
TGTGCCAGCTCCCAATTGGTCGGCAATCAGCCCCAGCATTTT CASSQLVGNQPQHF TRBV18 NA TRBJ1-5
TGTGCCAGCAGCCCAAACCATCGACCAGGGCGGGGAGACTCCTACAATGAGCAGTTCTTC CASSPNHRPGRGDSYNEQFF TRBV7-8 NA TRBJ2-1
TGTGCCAGCAGAACGAGGGTAGATCAGCCCCAGCATTTT CASRTRVDQPQHF TRBV2 NA TRBJ1-5